These T cell receptor beta chains were read from a single sample in a study of T cells in Graves' hyperthyroidism and ophthalmopathy. TCRdb re-called the multiplex PCR reads with MiXCR, one entry per CDR3 protein. The sample has about 350,000 distinct CDR3 sequences, around 14% seen once; the top ten hold around 25%. Sequenced input: blood. Source of these receptors: a woman in her 30s with Graves' hyperthyroidism. Each CDR3 is given with its conserved first and last residue. A D gene is named only where the DNA matches it firmly. Not every row has a clone size; where given, it reads once, few, many or a size class.

V	length	size	D	J	CDR3	DNA
TRBV11-2	14	many	TRBD1	TRBJ1-2	CASSLEGQGSRYTF	TGTGCCAGCAGCTTAGAGGGACAGGGCTCGCGCTACACCTTC
TRBV28	14	many	NA	TRBJ1-5	CASRARLGNQPQHF	TGTGCCAGCCGGGCCCGGCTGGGCAATCAGCCCCAGCATTTT
TRBV20-1	12	once	NA	TRBJ1-1	CSASLVGTEAFF	TGCAGTGCTTCTCTGGTAGGGACTGAAGCTTTCTTT
TRBV3-1	12	many	TRBD2	TRBJ2-3	CASSRAGDTQYF	TGTGCCAGCAGCCGAGCGGGGGATACGCAGTATTTT
TRBV6-2/TRBV6-3	18	many	TRBD2	TRBJ2-1	CASSYSGLAGVRRNEQFF	TGTGCCAGCAGTTACTCGGGTTTAGCGGGAGTCCGGCGCAATGAGCAGTTCTTC
TRBV28	13	many	TRBD2	TRBJ2-7	CASSLGTKYEQYF	TGTGCCAGCAGTTTAGGGACTAAATACGAGCAGTACTTC
TRBV28	16	many	TRBD1	TRBJ2-2	CASSTPGGIGTGELFF	TGTGCCAGCAGTACCCCAGGGGGCATTGGTACCGGGGAGCTGTTTTTT
TRBV3-1	13	many	NA	TRBJ2-7	CASSQEDGYEQYF	TGTGCCAGCAGCCAAGAGGACGGGTACGAGCAGTACTTC
TRBV6-1	14	NA	NA	TRBJ1-5	CASSTGQRIQPQHF	TGTGCCAGCAGTACCGGACAGCGCATTCAGCCCCAGCATTTT
TRBV18	15	NA	NA	TRBJ2-2	CASYKRGSDTGELFF	TGTGCCAGTTACAAACGGGGATCGGACACCGGGGAGCTGTTTTTT
TRBV7-2	14	few	NA	TRBJ1-6	CASSLTRGNSPLHF	TGTGCCAGCAGCTTAACTAGGGGTAATTCACCCCTCCACTTT
TRBV5-6	13	once	NA	TRBJ2-1	CASSFGGTGEQFF	TGTGCCAGCAGCTTTGGCGGGACGGGTGAGCAGTTCTTC
TRBV28	15	NA	NA	TRBJ2-5	CASSLKGIMGETQYF	TGTGCCAGCAGTTTAAAGGGGATTATGGGGGAGACCCAGTACTTC
TRBV7-3	13	few	NA	TRBJ2-1	CASSTGSYNEQFF	TGTGCCAGCAGCACCGGGTCTTACAATGAGCAGTTCTTC
TRBV24-1	19	many	TRBD2	TRBJ2-5	CATSDLGGSGAAPIETQYF	TGTGCCACCAGTGATTTGGGCGGGAGCGGGGCAGCCCCAATAGAGACCCAGTACTTC
TRBV2	12	many	TRBD1	TRBJ2-2	CASNRGPGELFF	TGTGCCAGCAACAGGGGCCCCGGGGAGCTGTTTTTT
TRBV28	13	many	TRBD1	TRBJ2-7	CATNQGALDEQYF	TGTGCCACCAATCAGGGGGCGCTGGACGAGCAGTACTTC
TRBV3-1	13	few	NA	TRBJ1-4	CASSRGQTEKLFF	TGTGCCAGCAGCCGGGGACAAACCGAAAAACTGTTTTTT
TRBV12-3/TRBV12-4	12	few	NA	TRBJ2-7	CASSLKPYEQYF	TGTGCCAGCAGTTTGAAACCCTACGAGCAGTACTTC
TRBV6-1	11	few	NA	TRBJ2-1	CASSSTNEQFF	TGTGCCAGCAGCTCAACGAATGAGCAGTTCTTC
TRBV28	14	few	TRBD1	TRBJ1-4	CASVTGGPNEKLFF	TGTGCCAGCGTAACAGGGGGCCCTAATGAAAAACTGTTTTTT
TRBV6-1	15	NA	NA	TRBJ2-5	CASRSEPVPQETQYF	TGTGCCAGCAGGAGCGAGCCGGTTCCTCAAGAGACCCAGTACTTC
TRBV28	13	many	NA	TRBJ2-7	CASSSIGADEQYF	TGTGCCAGCAGTTCTATCGGGGCCGACGAGCAGTACTTC
TRBV28	18	few	TRBD2	TRBJ2-1	CASSLGFFRGGRGGEQFF	TGTGCCAGCAGTTTGGGGTTTTTCAGGGGCGGGAGGGGCGGGGAGCAGTTCTTC
TRBV6-1	15	many	NA	TRBJ2-7	CASSQQGKATYEQYF	TGTGCCAGCAGCCAACAGGGAAAAGCGACCTACGAGCAGTACTTC
TRBV5-4	13	few	TRBD1	TRBJ2-7	CASSSWTGDEQYF	TGTGCCAGCAGCTCATGGACAGGGGACGAGCAGTACTTC
TRBV7-2	13	few	NA	TRBJ2-7	CASSPKLGYEQYF	TGTGCCAGCAGCCCCAAGCTAGGTTACGAGCAGTACTTC
TRBV10-3	12	NA	NA	TRBJ2-7	CAALGEAYEQYF	TGTGCCGCCCTCGGGGAAGCCTACGAGCAGTACTTC
TRBV11-2	14	NA	TRBD1	TRBJ1-2	CASSSGQAASSYTF	TGTGCCAGCAGCTCCGGACAGGCCGCATCGAGCTACACCTTC
TRBV20-1	16	NA	TRBD2	TRBJ2-1	CSARDFASGPYNEQFF	TGCAGTGCTAGAGATTTCGCTAGCGGTCCATACAATGAGCAGTTCTTC
TRBV6-2/TRBV6-3	14	NA	TRBD2	TRBJ2-1	CAPHTSGAPNEQFF	TGTGCCCCCCACACTAGCGGGGCCCCCAATGAGCAGTTCTTC